These 9 T cell receptor beta chains came from one sample sequenced in a study of CD49a tissue-resident CD8 T cells in human skin. Sequencing was performed with immunoSEQ multiplex PCR; in TCRdb, only in-frame clones are kept and a portion is missing. The sample yields 550 or so clones, almost 75% seen once. The source material was CD103- CD8+ T cells sorted from skin dermis. The receptors were gathered from a human donor in good health.

The V and J genes are TRBV6-6 and TRBJ1-1, with TRBD1 identical over 10 bases. CDR3 length: 14 residues. Per germline, CDR1 MNHNY and CDR2 SVGAGI (reference sequence). V was pared by 6 bases and J by 3 bases, with 4 bases of the junction left unmatched. DNA of the CDR3: TGTGCCAGCAGCTTGGGACAGGGGTACACTGAAGCTTTCTTT. Protein sequence: CASSLGQGYTEAFF.

The gene calls are TRBV29-1 and TRBJ2-7, with 8 positions matching TRBD2. Germline V CDR1 and CDR2: SQVTM, ANQGSEA. V dropped 4 bases and J dropped 0; count of bases not matched to a gene: 2. The CDR3 length is 13 residues. Here the CDR3 DNA reads TGCAGCGTTGCGGGGGGGCTCTCCTACGAGCAGTACTTC. Translated: CSVAGGLSYEQYF.

This clone was found once. V usage is TRBV4-2 and J usage is TRBJ2-3; 7 positions agree with TRBD2. The CDR3 has 18 residues. The germline V gene encodes CDR1 LGHNA and CDR2 YNFKEQ. V trimming: 0 bases; J trimming: 3 bases; junction bases outside the gene matches: 12. The CDR3 nucleotides are TGTGCCAGCAGCCAAGAGCACCGCGGGAGTGGGGGGACAGATACGCAGTATTTT. This sequence encodes CASSQEHRGSGGTDTQYF.

This sequence joins TRBV7-8 and TRBJ2-7; weak D call: TRBD2 (5 bases). Germline-derived CDR1 and CDR2 are SGHVS and FQNEAQ. This CDR3 contains 13 residues. Trimming pared 3 bases from V and 3 bases from J, leaving 9 bases between. Written as DNA, the CDR3 is TGTGCCAGCAGCTTCTCCCGGGGCTACGAGCAGTACTTC. Protein product: CASSFSRGYEQYF.

The rearrangement joins TRBV21-1 to TRBJ1-2; the D call of TRBD1 is as the table states it, not checked on the DNA. TRBV21-1 counts as a pseudogene. The CDR3 runs 16 residues. CDR3 in amino acids: CASSLALYRKTYGYTF. CDR3 sequence (DNA): TGTGCCAGCAGTTTGGCGCTATACAGAAAGACCTATGGCTACACCTTC.

This clone was detected a few times. The chain recombines TRBV7-9 with TRBJ2-1; TRBD2 agrees at 10 bases. Germline loops: CDR1 SEHNR, CDR2 FQNEAQ (reference sequence). The CDR3 loop spans 15 amino acids. The V and J ends lost 0 bases and 10 bases, in that order; junction bases with no gene match: 6. The CDR3 protein is CASSLATSGLPEQFF. In DNA form, the CDR3 reads TGTGCCAGCAGCTTAGCGACTAGCGGGCTACCCGAGCAGTTCTTC.

The chain's CDR3 is CAWSPGAGLEEQFF. The CDR3 region has the DNA TGTGCCTGGAGCCCCGGGGCGGGACTTGAGGAGCAGTTCTTC. The V gene is TRBV30, the J gene TRBJ2-1, with D maybe TRBD2 (6 bases). CDR3 length: 14 residues. The V gene's germline CDR1 is GTSNPN and CDR2 SVGIG (reference sequence). With 3 bases removed from V and 10 bases from J, the gap between germline ends came to 19 bases.

This chain joins TRBV4-1 and TRBJ2-2, with D possibly matching TRBD1 (6 bases). Per germline, CDR1 MGHRA and CDR2 YSYEKL. There are 17 residues in the CDR3. V was trimmed by 2 bases and J by 7 bases, leaving 20 bases between them. The CDR3 reads CASSQPNRVLFDGELFF. The CDR3 DNA reads as TGCGCCAGCAGCCAACCGAACAGGGTACTGTTCGACGGGGAGCTGTTTTTT.

V and J are TRBV11-2 and TRBJ2-3; 8 nucleotides line up with TRBD2. CDR3 length: 16 amino acids. V trimming: 5 bases; J trimming: 6 bases; junction bases outside the gene matches: 13. CDR1 and CDR2 from the germline V gene are SGHAT and FQNNGV. CDR3 loop: CASSPLPGGPSDTQYF. DNA for the CDR3: TGTGCCAGCAGCCCCCTCCCGGGAGGGCCCTCTGATACGCAGTATTTT.